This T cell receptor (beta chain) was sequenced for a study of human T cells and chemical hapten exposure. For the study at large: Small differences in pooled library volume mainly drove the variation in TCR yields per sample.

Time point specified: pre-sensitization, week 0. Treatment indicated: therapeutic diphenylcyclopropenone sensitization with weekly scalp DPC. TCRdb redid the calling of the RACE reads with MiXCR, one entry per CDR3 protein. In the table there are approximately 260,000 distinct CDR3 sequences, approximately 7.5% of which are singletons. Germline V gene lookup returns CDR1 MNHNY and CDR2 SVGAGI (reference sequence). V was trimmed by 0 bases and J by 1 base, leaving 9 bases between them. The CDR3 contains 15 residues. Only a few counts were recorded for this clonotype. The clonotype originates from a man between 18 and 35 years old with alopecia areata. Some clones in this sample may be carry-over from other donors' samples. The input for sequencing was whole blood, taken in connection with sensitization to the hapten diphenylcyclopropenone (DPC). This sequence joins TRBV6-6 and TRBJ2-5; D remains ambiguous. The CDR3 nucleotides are TGTGCCAGCAGTTACTCGATAGGGCCCCAAGAGACCCAGTACTTC. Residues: CASSYSIGPQETQYF.